What follows is one T cell receptor (beta chain) and its context. As originally analysed: Using reference gene primer amplification, nucleated cell counts were estimated. Produced via immunoSEQ multiplex PCR; TCRdb's table is partial and in-frame only. V and J calls and clone size are those listed in that table; D and trimming were worked out from the DNA. Among about 330,000 clones listed, approximately 88% were seen once. This record belongs to a study of blood T cell repertoires in COVID-19. Study background: The origin of the acute and convalescent COVID-19 samples was the United States, Italy and Spain. Nucleic acid was either cDNA or gDNA, and it came from T cells, B-cell-depleted T cells, or PBMCs.

J gave up 4 bases and V 3 bases, and 8 bases lay outside the gene matches. Germline-derived CDR1 and CDR2 are LNHNV and YYDKDF (reference sequence). There are 16 residues in the CDR3. The chain employs TRBV15 and TRBJ2-3; 9 bases are shared with TRBD1. Sequences were obtained from peripheral blood. This TCR was sampled from a man aged 30-40 years with COVID-19, enrolled during active disease. Written as DNA, the CDR3 is TGTGCCACCAGCAGCTATCGGACAGGGGCGGCAGATACGCAGTATTTT. Translation gives CATSSYRTGAADTQYF.